This passage covers 5 T cell receptor beta chains from one sample sequenced in a study of patients and donors after allogeneic stem cell transplantation. TCRdb re-derived calls from the RT-PCR reads in MiXCR, one entry per CDR3 protein. Found here are fewer than 200,000 distinct CDR3 sequences, about 32% of them singletons; the top ten hold roughly 3%. Source material: blood, either unsorted or a sorted T cell fraction (not recorded which). All receptors come from a human donor who was either an allogeneic HSCT recipient or a stem cell or donor lymphocyte infusion donor (not recorded which). It is not recorded whose cells these are; they may come from a transplant donor.

J is TRBJ2-1 and V is TRBV5-1, with unresolved D. Trimming left V 2 bases short and J 0 bases short, with 6 bases between. The germline gives CDR1 SGHRS, CDR2 YFSETQ. This CDR3 contains 14 residues. The DNA of the CDR3 is TGCGCCAGCAGCTTCCAGAGCTCCTACAATGAGCAGTTCTTC. It codes for CASSFQSSYNEQFF. Supplemented by reference TRBV5-1 and TRBJ2-1, the full variable domain reads KAGVTQTPRYLIKTRGQQVTLSCSPISGHRSVSWYQQTPGQGLQFLFEYFSETQRNKGNFPGRFSGRQFSNSRSEMNVSTLELGDSALYLCASSFQSSYNEQFFGPGTRLTVL.

This clonotype has a handful of counts. The CDR3 region has the DNA TGTGCCACCGGGAACTACTTCCAAGAGACCCAGTACTTC. It yields the protein CATGNYFQETQYF. The chain has TRBV15 and TRBJ2-5; D call uncertain. Trimming removed 8 bases at V and 1 base at J, with 11 bases between. The CDR3 is made up of 13 amino acids. In germline, CDR1 is LNHNV, CDR2 YYDKDF (reference sequence).

This clonotype was found a few times. The CDR3 nucleotides read TGCAGCGTTGAAGATCCGTTCGGGACAGGGTTGAACGAGCAGTACTTC. The encoded protein is CSVEDPFGTGLNEQYF. The chain recombines TRBV29-1 with TRBJ2-7, with TRBD1 matching over 9 bases. Germline values: CDR1 SQVTM, CDR2 ANQGSEA. V lost 0 bases to trimming and J lost 5 bases; unmatched junction nucleotides: 11. The CDR3 is made up of 16 amino acids.

The gene calls are TRBV4-2 and TRBJ2-7; D is ambiguous. The CDR3 is 16 amino acids. Trimming cost V 0 bases and J 1 base, with 13 bases left between them. Germline values: CDR1 LGHNA, CDR2 YNFKEQ. CDR3 sequence reads: CASSQEKIAGSYEQYF. CDR3 coding DNA: TGTGCCAGCAGCCAAGAGAAAATAGCTGGGTCCTACGAGCAGTACTTC.

The chain is built from TRBV11-2 and TRBJ1-1; no reliable D call. This CDR3 is 13 amino acids long. Trimming shortened V by 1 base and J by 8 bases, and 11 bases separated the two germline ends. Germline values: CDR1 SGHAT, CDR2 FQNNGV. The chain's CDR3 is CASSLGPHGEAFF. The CDR3 DNA reads TGTGCCAGCAGCTTAGGCCCCCATGGGGAAGCTTTCTTT.